This TCR beta chain was sequenced during a study of blood T cell repertoires in COVID-19. Study-wide background: COVID-19 samples from acute and convalescent phases originated in the United States, Italy and Spain.

Data came from immunoSEQ multiplex PCR; TCRdb stores just in-frame clones and leaves some out. Here the sample spans some 330,000 clones, more than 75% being singletons. The cohort comprised adults aged about 18 to 100 years residing in approximately 25 US areas. Participant reports of clinical history set cohort assignment. The study counted Cohort 3 donors as recovered given two negative PCRs, clearance, or symptom resolution. Germline CDR1 GTSNPN, CDR2 SVGIG (reference sequence). Trimming removed 0 bases at V and 3 bases at J, with 9 bases between. The length of the CDR3 is 14 residues. V gene TRBV30 combines with J gene TRBJ1-5, with D possibly being TRBD1 (5 bases). Input material: PBMCs or T cells enriched from blood (not recorded which). The TCR sequence derives from a young man who had recovered from COVID-19. In DNA form, the CDR3 reads TGTGCCTGGAGTGTAATACAGGACAATCAGCCCCAGCATTTT. Amino acids: CAWSVIQDNQPQHF.